These 2 T cell receptor beta chains share one sample of origin, sequenced in a study of OX40 agonist ivuxolimab in advanced cancers. The data were produced by immunoSEQ multiplex PCR, yet TCRdb's version contains in-frame clones alone and is incomplete. Here the sample spans some 67,000 clones, over 70% being singletons. Sequencing used CD4+ or CD8+ T cells sorted from blood, obtained in a trial of the OX40 agonist ivuxolimab. The source is an adult with an advanced solid tumor such as melanoma, head and neck, liver or kidney cancer.

This clone has only a few counts. CDR3 sequence: CASRQVAGRSGYTF. The CDR3 DNA sequence: TGTGCCAGCCGGCAAGTGGCGGGGCGTAGCGGCTACACCTTC. V usage is TRBV6-5 and J usage is TRBJ1-2; D may be TRBD1 (5 bases). CDR3 length equals 14 residues. Germline loops: CDR1 MNHEY, CDR2 SVGAGI. Trimming pared 8 bases from V and 8 bases from J, leaving 21 bases between.

This chain links TRBV2 with TRBJ2-3; TRBD1 agrees at 9 bases. The germline V gene has CDR1 SNHLY and CDR2 FYNNEI. This CDR3 contains 14 residues. V was pared by 9 bases and J by 4 bases, with 8 bases of the junction left unmatched. The CDR3 DNA sequence: TGTGCCAGGGAAGGGGACAGGGTGGCAGATACGCAGTATTTT. Its translation is CAREGDRVADTQYF. The complete variable domain, with remaining parts taken from reference TRBV2 and TRBJ2-3, reads EPEVTQTPSHQVTQMGQEVILRCVPISNHLYFYWYRQILGQKVEFLVSFYNNEISEKSEIFDDQFSVERPDGSNFTLKIRSTKLEDSAMYFCAREGDRVADTQYFGPGTRLTVL.